The rows below give T cell receptor beta chains drawn from one sample of a study of Graves' ophthalmopathy and Graves' hyperthyroidism. TCRdb used MiXCR to reprocess the multiplex PCR reads, holding one entry per CDR3 protein. The sample has over a million distinct CDR3 sequences, 35% to 45% seen once. The sequencing input was peripheral blood or thyroid tissue (not recorded which). All receptors come from an adult man with Graves' hyperthyroidism. Both conserved end residues are part of each CDR3. The order of the fields is J gene, D gene, V gene, clone size, CDR3 protein, CDR3 DNA. A D gene is named only where the DNA matches it firmly. Rows give clone size only sometimes, using once, few, many, or a class for an expanded clone.

j_gene: TRBJ1-6
d_gene: TRBD1
v_gene: TRBV11-2
abundance: -
CDR3aa: CASSSWGQGTPLHF
CDR3nt: TGTGCCAGCAGCTCTTGGGGACAGGGGACACCCCTCCACTTT

j_gene: TRBJ1-2
d_gene: -
v_gene: TRBV12-3/TRBV12-4
abundance: -
CDR3aa: CASGLVPTGLEAGPDGYTF
CDR3nt: TGTGCTAGTGGTTTGGTCCCAACCGGACTGGAAGCGGGTCCAGATGGCTACACCTTC

j_gene: TRBJ2-5
d_gene: TRBD2
v_gene: TRBV29-1
abundance: many
CDR3aa: CSGVPGRGLQETQYF
CDR3nt: TGCAGCGGGGTACCAGGCCGGGGACTACAAGAGACCCAGTACTTC

j_gene: TRBJ2-7
d_gene: -
v_gene: TRBV7-2
abundance: -
CDR3aa: CASSFEPAYEQYF
CDR3nt: TGTGCCAGCAGCTTTGAACCCGCCTACGAGCAGTACTTC

j_gene: TRBJ1-2
d_gene: -
v_gene: TRBV7-2
abundance: many
CDR3aa: CASSLAPGGNYGYTF
CDR3nt: TGTGCCAGCAGCTTAGCGCCGGGGGGTAACTATGGCTACACCTTC

j_gene: TRBJ2-5
d_gene: TRBD1
v_gene: TRBV6-5
abundance: many
CDR3aa: CASRGQGAPPYF
CDR3nt: TGTGCCAGCAGAGGACAGGGGGCCCCGCCGTACTTC

j_gene: TRBJ1-6
d_gene: -
v_gene: TRBV20-1
abundance: -
CDR3aa: CSARFIRGNSPLHF
CDR3nt: TGCAGTGCTAGATTTATCAGGGGTAATTCACCCCTCCACTTT

j_gene: TRBJ1-3
d_gene: -
v_gene: TRBV12-3/TRBV12-4
abundance: -
CDR3aa: CASNHRTAVFSGNTIYF
CDR3nt: TGTGCCAGCAACCATCGGACAGCTGTCTTCTCTGGAAACACCATATATTTT

j_gene: TRBJ1-4
d_gene: -
v_gene: TRBV2
abundance: many
CDR3aa: CASSDWVEKLFF
CDR3nt: TGTGCCAGCAGTGATTGGGTTGAAAAACTGTTTTTT

j_gene: TRBJ1-2
d_gene: -
v_gene: TRBV14
abundance: -
CDR3aa: CASSQVLWGTQLNYGYTF
CDR3nt: TGTGCCAGCAGCCAAGTCCTCTGGGGGACACAACTTAACTATGGCTACACCTTC

j_gene: TRBJ1-5
d_gene: -
v_gene: TRBV5-6
abundance: few
CDR3aa: CASSLAEGGPQHF
CDR3nt: TGTGCCAGCAGCTTGGCCGAAGGAGGACCCCAGCATTTT

j_gene: TRBJ2-7
d_gene: -
v_gene: TRBV9
abundance: -
CDR3aa: CASSPTDDRGLYF
CDR3nt: TGTGCCAGCTCACCAACCGACGATAGGGGACTGTACTTC

j_gene: TRBJ1-1
d_gene: -
v_gene: TRBV2
abundance: -
CDR3aa: CASSELRGSTEAFF
CDR3nt: TGTGCCAGCAGTGAGTTGAGGGGCAGCACTGAAGCTTTCTTT

j_gene: TRBJ1-5
d_gene: -
v_gene: TRBV9
abundance: once
CDR3aa: CASSPFDDAAYEHF
CDR3nt: TGTGCCAGCAGCCCTTTCGATGACGCAGCCTACGAGCATTTT

j_gene: TRBJ1-1
d_gene: -
v_gene: TRBV7-9
abundance: -
CDR3aa: CASSQHRVLGVAFF
CDR3nt: TGTGCCAGCAGCCAACACAGGGTGTTGGGGGTAGCTTTCTTT

j_gene: TRBJ2-3
d_gene: -
v_gene: TRBV20-1
abundance: -
CDR3aa: CSAREGYTDTQYF
CDR3nt: TGCAGTGCTAGGGAGGGTTACACAGATACGCAGTATTTT

j_gene: TRBJ2-1
d_gene: -
v_gene: TRBV24-1
abundance: -
CDR3aa: CATSVGQGWDEQFF
CDR3nt: TGTGCCACCAGTGTTGGCCAGGGGTGGGATGAGCAGTTCTTC

j_gene: TRBJ1-1
d_gene: -
v_gene: TRBV14
abundance: few
CDR3aa: CASSQTGGGLSTAEAFF
CDR3nt: TGTGCCAGCAGCCAAACCGGGGGGGGACTTTCGACAGCTGAAGCTTTCTTT

j_gene: TRBJ2-7
d_gene: -
v_gene: TRBV29-1
abundance: many
CDR3aa: CSVPGQNGYEQYF
CDR3nt: TGCAGCGTTCCCGGACAGAACGGCTACGAGCAGTACTTC

j_gene: TRBJ1-5
d_gene: -
v_gene: TRBV25-1
abundance: -
CDR3aa: CASSEYRGLAGYYEHF
CDR3nt: TGTGCCAGCAGTGAATATCGAGGACTAGCGGGGTACTACGAGCATTTT

j_gene: TRBJ1-1
d_gene: -
v_gene: TRBV6-2/TRBV6-3
abundance: -
CDR3aa: CASSPPSRAEAFF
CDR3nt: TGTGCCAGCAGTCCCCCATCTCGTGCTGAAGCTTTCTTT

j_gene: TRBJ1-5
d_gene: TRBD1
v_gene: TRBV24-1
abundance: -
CDR3aa: CATTTGTGVNQPQHF
CDR3nt: TGTGCCACCACTACCGGGACAGGGGTGAATCAGCCCCAGCATTTT

j_gene: TRBJ1-2
d_gene: TRBD1
v_gene: TRBV7-2
abundance: many
CDR3aa: CASSQTTGDYGYTF
CDR3nt: TGTGCCAGCAGCCAGACGACAGGGGACTATGGCTACACCTTC

j_gene: TRBJ1-2
d_gene: -
v_gene: TRBV2
abundance: few
CDR3aa: CASSEALSVGNTF
CDR3nt: TGTGCCAGCAGTGAAGCGCTTTCTGTTGGCAACACCTTC

j_gene: TRBJ1-4
d_gene: -
v_gene: TRBV24-1
abundance: -
CDR3aa: CATSSLNQGDEKLFF
CDR3nt: TGTGCCACCAGCAGTTTAAATCAGGGAGATGAAAAACTGTTTTTT

j_gene: TRBJ2-2
d_gene: -
v_gene: TRBV5-6
abundance: -
CDR3aa: CASSSSSQGWSTGELFF
CDR3nt: TGTGCCAGCAGCTCATCCTCCCAGGGTTGGAGCACCGGGGAGCTGTTTTTT

j_gene: TRBJ2-5
d_gene: TRBD2
v_gene: TRBV6-2/TRBV6-3
abundance: few
CDR3aa: CASKVSGDQETQYF
CDR3nt: TGTGCCAGCAAGGTTAGCGGGGACCAAGAGACCCAGTACTTC

j_gene: TRBJ2-2
d_gene: TRBD2
v_gene: TRBV19
abundance: -
CDR3aa: CASRLKGSGENTGELFF
CDR3nt: TGTGCCAGTAGACTAAAAGGGAGCGGGGAGAACACCGGGGAGCTGTTTTTT

j_gene: TRBJ1-1
d_gene: -
v_gene: TRBV5-1
abundance: many
CDR3aa: CASSRDRTEAFF
CDR3nt: TGCGCCAGCAGCCGCGACAGAACTGAAGCTTTCTTT

j_gene: TRBJ2-2
d_gene: -
v_gene: TRBV12-3/TRBV12-4
abundance: -
CDR3aa: CASSLVEDGDTGELFF
CDR3nt: TGTGCCAGCAGCTTAGTCGAGGACGGCGACACCGGGGAGCTGTTTTTT

j_gene: TRBJ1-6
d_gene: TRBD1
v_gene: TRBV5-1
abundance: -
CDR3aa: CASSLDGSRDRGPNSPLHF
CDR3nt: TGCGCCAGCAGCTTGGATGGGTCCCGGGACAGGGGACCAAATTCACCCCTCCACTTT

j_gene: TRBJ1-2
d_gene: TRBD1
v_gene: TRBV10-3
abundance: -
CDR3aa: CAISESQGKKIYGYTF
CDR3nt: TGTGCCATCAGTGAGTCACAGGGGAAGAAGATATATGGCTACACCTTC

j_gene: TRBJ1-1
d_gene: TRBD1
v_gene: TRBV15
abundance: -
CDR3aa: CATSMTGSQPQVAFF
CDR3nt: TGTGCCACCAGCATGACAGGGTCTCAGCCCCAGGTCGCTTTCTTT

j_gene: TRBJ2-7
d_gene: TRBD1
v_gene: TRBV5-4
abundance: many
CDR3aa: CASRGGQGMSYEQYF
CDR3nt: TGTGCCAGCAGGGGCGGACAGGGGATGTCCTACGAGCAGTACTTC

j_gene: TRBJ1-1
d_gene: -
v_gene: TRBV7-9
abundance: -
CDR3aa: CASSLDQGFDTEAFF
CDR3nt: TGTGCCAGCAGCTTGGATCAGGGGTTTGACACTGAAGCTTTCTTT

j_gene: TRBJ1-2
d_gene: -
v_gene: TRBV5-1
abundance: many
CDR3aa: CASSPSPTDPLGYTF
CDR3nt: TGCGCCAGCAGCCCCTCGCCCACAGACCCTCTCGGCTACACCTTC

j_gene: TRBJ2-7
d_gene: TRBD1
v_gene: TRBV20-1
abundance: -
CDR3aa: CSARRDRDPHEQYF
CDR3nt: TGCAGTGCTAGACGGGACAGGGATCCCCACGAGCAGTACTTC

j_gene: TRBJ2-2
d_gene: -
v_gene: TRBV5-1
abundance: few
CDR3aa: CASSLGPQGNTGELFF
CDR3nt: TGCGCCAGCAGCTTGGGGCCCCAGGGTAACACCGGGGAGCTGTTTTTT

j_gene: TRBJ1-5
d_gene: -
v_gene: TRBV12-5
abundance: few
CDR3aa: CASGLVSGLRQPQHF
CDR3nt: TGTGCTAGTGGTTTGGTATCCGGGCTTCGCCAGCCCCAGCATTTT

j_gene: TRBJ2-5
d_gene: TRBD2
v_gene: TRBV7-2
abundance: once
CDR3aa: CASRLAGVTYQETQYF
CDR3nt: TGTGCCAGCAGACTAGCGGGGGTTACGTACCAAGAGACCCAGTACTTC

j_gene: TRBJ1-1
d_gene: TRBD1
v_gene: TRBV7-9
abundance: -
CDR3aa: CASQRGTGVMNTEAFF
CDR3nt: TGTGCCAGCCAGCGAGGGACAGGGGTCATGAACACTGAAGCTTTCTTT

j_gene: TRBJ2-7
d_gene: TRBD2
v_gene: TRBV10-3
abundance: -
CDR3aa: CAISESQRDAQYF
CDR3nt: TGTGCCATCAGTGAGTCCCAGCGGGATGCGCAGTACTTC

j_gene: TRBJ1-6
d_gene: -
v_gene: TRBV24-1
abundance: -
CDR3aa: CATSDPRDGNSPLHF
CDR3nt: TGTGCCACCAGTGATCCACGGGACGGCAATTCACCCCTCCACTTT

j_gene: TRBJ1-6
d_gene: -
v_gene: TRBV7-2
abundance: many
CDR3aa: CASSLGPLGSPLHF
CDR3nt: TGTGCCAGCAGCTTAGGACCCTTAGGTTCACCCCTCCACTTT

j_gene: TRBJ2-5
d_gene: -
v_gene: TRBV6-4
abundance: -
CDR3aa: CASSATEGLETQYF
CDR3nt: TGTGCCAGCAGTGCCACGGAGGGCCTAGAGACCCAGTACTTC